This TCR beta chain emerged from a study of blood T cell repertoires in COVID-19 (dated by TCRdb to about 2020). Regarding the complete study: Samples from collaborators originated in the United States, Italy and Spain and spanned both the acute and convalescent phases of COVID-19. The prospective study material was composed of cDNA or gDNA derived from T cells, B-cell-depleted T cells, or PBMCs. Deeply sampled blood TCRbeta repertoires from subjects exposed to, actively infected with, or recovered from COVID-19 were included in the dataset. The repertoires were released in a freely available public database meant as a resource for research on the immune response to SARS-CoV-2. Samples came from the ongoing ImmuneRACE study (first 160 participants) plus 1,254 subjects from 6 global collaborators. A de-identified subject ID, COVID-19 status, age in years and sex were almost always included in the sample metadata. Where available, HLA class I and class II types were taken from metadata supplied by the sample provider and were not determined by assay-based typing. Study-level results and caveats: How much clinical and demographic metadata was included differed by source and by participant, and the metadata was provided uncurated.

TCRbeta CDR3 regions were amplified from genomic DNA by means of the immunoSEQ Assay, a bias-controlled multiplex PCR. As for the authors' bioinformatics: Nucleated cell counts per sample were estimated from amplification of reference gene primers within the assay. Sequence reads were collapsed and filtered to measure the absolute abundance of every unique TCRbeta CDR3 rearrangement. For each sample, productive Simpson clonality was calculated as the square root of Simpson's diversity index over productive rearrangements. As stored in TCRdb, this immuneACCESS dataset retains in-frame rearrangements with V and J assigned. A fraction of the clones does not appear; measured against another copy, unresolved V genes explain less than half of the discrepancy, and the remainder lacks a known reason. Clone size and V and J calls were adopted from that table, with D and trimming inferred from the DNA. The sample data list more than 250,000 clones, and approximately 88% of these were observed just once. In total, the top ten clones hold approximately 1.8% of the sample.

For this clone: Its specific antigen is unknown. No much larger clonotype is one base removed from it; base qualities were not supplied.

One collaborating source in Seattle enrolled patients while the patients were actively infected and followed the patients over time throughout the course of disease. Collaborating institutions collected whole blood in K2EDTA tubes following their own protocols. For TCRbeta analysis, collaborator samples were shipped as frozen whole blood, as isolated PBMCs, or as DNA extracted from either sample type. The CDR3 goes from the cysteine to the phenylalanine over 15 residues. Only the CDR3 part of the read is kept: 45 bases, read in frame from the first base. Ends trimmed: V by 0 bases, J by 6 bases; bases unmatched to a gene: 8. CDR1 and CDR2 are read off the germline V gene as LGHNA and YSLEER.

Sequences were obtained from peripheral blood. The receptor chain draws on TRBV4-3 and TRBJ2-7, with TRBD1 identical over 7 junction bases. The clonotype originates from a woman under 40 with COVID-19, enrolled during active disease. The DNA sequence is as follows: TGCGCCAGCAGCCAAGATCAGACAGGGCGTCGCGAGCAGTACTTC. Translated, it gives CASSQDQTGRREQYF.